This T cell receptor (beta chain) was found in a study of persistence of HIV-infected CD4 T cells. Points from the study as a whole: Rare CMV-responding cells carrying HIV-1 proviruses were not analyzed separately for TCR.

The CDR3 runs to 15 residues. CDR1 LNHDA and CDR2 SQIVND come from the germline V gene (reference sequence). V was clipped by 6 bases and J by 4 bases; unmatched bases: 9. Notes on this clone: Its specificity is unknown.

The libraries were made with immunoSEQ version 4 in survey mode. TCRdb keeps only in-frame clones here, not all; method: immunoSEQ multiplex PCR. Of 45,000 to 55,000 clones listed, 75% to 85% are singletons. Cells were stimulated with CMV-infected fibroblast lysates at about 9.4 ug/mL. Memory cells lacking CD40L and CD69 with high CD45RO were sorted. The sequence derives from an adult man with HIV who was CMV-seropositive. The specimen comprised CD4+ T cells sorted from PBMCs after roughly 18-hour stimulation, sampled from a patient who received antiretroviral therapy. The rearrangement joins TRBV19 to TRBJ1-1; TRBD1 agrees at 9 bases. CDR3 amino acids: CASSATGTGSTEAFF. The DNA of the CDR3 is TGTGCCAGTAGCGCAACCGGGACAGGGTCCACTGAAGCTTTCTTT. Drawing the rest from reference TRBV19 and TRBJ1-1, the complete variable domain is DGGITQSPKYLFRKEGQNVTLSCEQNLNHDAMYWYRQDPGQGLRLIYYSQIVNDFQKGDIAEGYSVSREKKESFPLTVTSAQKNPTAFYLCASSATGTGSTEAFFGQGTRLTVV.